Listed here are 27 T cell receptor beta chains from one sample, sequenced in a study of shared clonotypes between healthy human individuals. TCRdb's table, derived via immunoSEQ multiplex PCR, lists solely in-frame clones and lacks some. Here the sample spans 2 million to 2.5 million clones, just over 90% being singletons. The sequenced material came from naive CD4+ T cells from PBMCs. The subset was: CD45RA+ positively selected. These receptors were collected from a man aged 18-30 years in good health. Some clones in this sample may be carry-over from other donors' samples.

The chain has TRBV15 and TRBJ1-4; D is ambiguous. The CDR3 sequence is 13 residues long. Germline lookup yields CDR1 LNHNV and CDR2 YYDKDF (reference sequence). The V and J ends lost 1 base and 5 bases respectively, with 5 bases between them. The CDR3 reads CATSRVQNEKLFF. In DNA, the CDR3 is TGTGCCACCAGCAGAGTTCAGAATGAAAAACTGTTTTTT.

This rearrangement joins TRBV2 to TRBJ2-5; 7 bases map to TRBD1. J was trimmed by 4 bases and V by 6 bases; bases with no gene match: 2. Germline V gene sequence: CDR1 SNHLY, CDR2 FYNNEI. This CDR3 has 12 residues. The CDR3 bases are TGTGCCAGCAGAAACAGGGGAGAGACCCAGTACTTC. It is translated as CASRNRGETQYF.

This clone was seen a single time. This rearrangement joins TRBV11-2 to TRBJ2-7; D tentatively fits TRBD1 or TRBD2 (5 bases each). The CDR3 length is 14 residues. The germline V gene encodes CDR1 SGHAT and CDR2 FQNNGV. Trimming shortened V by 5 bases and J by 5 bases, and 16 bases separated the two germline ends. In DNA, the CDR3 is TGTGCCAGCAGCCGCCCCTCGGGGACCCACGAGCAGTACTTC. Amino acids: CASSRPSGTHEQYF.

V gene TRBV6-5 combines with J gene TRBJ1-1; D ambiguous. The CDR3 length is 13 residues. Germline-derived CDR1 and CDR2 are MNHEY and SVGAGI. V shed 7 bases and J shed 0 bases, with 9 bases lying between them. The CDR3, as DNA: TGTGCCAGCATGAGGTGGATGAACACTGAAGCTTTCTTT. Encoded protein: CASMRWMNTEAFF.

CDR3 residues: CASSPGQSYEQYF. The CDR3 bases are TGTGCCAGCAGCCCGGGACAGAGCTACGAGCAGTACTTC. The chain carries TRBV5-5 and TRBJ2-7; TRBD1 agrees at 7 bases. The V segment lost 4 bases and the J segment 3 bases; nucleotides outside the gene matches: 4. CDR3 length: 13 amino acids. Germline CDR1 and CDR2: SGHKS and YYEKEE (reference sequence).

CDR3 residues: CASGRASTSGSSYNEQFF. Written as DNA, the CDR3 is TGTGCTAGTGGCCGAGCCTCCACTAGCGGGAGCTCCTACAATGAGCAGTTCTTC. The chain combines TRBV12-5 with TRBJ2-1, with 11 bases matching TRBD2. The V gene end was trimmed by 6 bases and the J gene end by 0 bases; junction bases not matched to a gene: 10. CDR1 and CDR2 from the germline V gene are LGHNT and FRNRAP. The CDR3 has 18 residues.

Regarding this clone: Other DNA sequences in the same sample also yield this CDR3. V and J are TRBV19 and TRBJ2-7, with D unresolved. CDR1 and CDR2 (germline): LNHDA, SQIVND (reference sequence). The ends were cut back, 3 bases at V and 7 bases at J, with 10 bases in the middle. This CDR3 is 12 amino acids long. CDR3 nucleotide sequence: TGTGCCAGTAGTATTCAAGGATATGAGCAGTACTTC. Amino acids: CASSIQGYEQYF.

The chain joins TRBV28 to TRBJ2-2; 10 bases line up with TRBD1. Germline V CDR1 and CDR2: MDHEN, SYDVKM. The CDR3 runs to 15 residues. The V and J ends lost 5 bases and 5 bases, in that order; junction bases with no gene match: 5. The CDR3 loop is CASSRGTGETGELFF. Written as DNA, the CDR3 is TGTGCCAGCAGTCGCGGGACAGGGGAGACCGGGGAGCTGTTTTTT.

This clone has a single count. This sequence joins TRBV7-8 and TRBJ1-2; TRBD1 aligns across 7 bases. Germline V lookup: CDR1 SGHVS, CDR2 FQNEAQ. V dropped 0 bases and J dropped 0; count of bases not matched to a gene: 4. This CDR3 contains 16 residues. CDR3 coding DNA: TGTGCCAGCAGCTTAGCATCAGGGGGAACTAACTATGGCTACACCTTC. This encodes CASSLASGGTNYGYTF.

This chain's CDR3 is CASSYPPTGSNQPQHF. The CDR3 region has the DNA TGTGCCAGCAGTTACCCCCCGACAGGGAGCAATCAGCCCCAGCATTTT. The genes are TRBV6-6 and TRBJ1-5; 7 nucleotides match TRBD1. The CDR3 extends over 16 amino acids. V shed 2 bases and J 1 base; nucleotides not matched to a gene: 5. In germline, CDR1 is MNHNY, CDR2 SVGAGI (reference sequence).

The CDR3 nucleotides are TGTGCCAGCTCACCACCGTTGGGGACTTCGAACACCGGGGAGCTGTTTTTT. This translates into CASSPPLGTSNTGELFF. This chain connects TRBV18 to TRBJ2-2; tentatively, D is TRBD2 (6 bases). The length of the CDR3 is 17 residues. V was pared by 0 bases and J by 0 bases, with 11 bases between. Per germline, CDR1 KGHSH and CDR2 LQKENI. The full variable domain, its missing parts supplied by reference TRBV18 and TRBJ2-2, is NAGVMQNPRHLVRRRGQEARLRCSPMKGHSHVYWYRQLPEEGLKFMVYLQKENIIDESGMPKERFSAEFPKEGPSILRIQQVVRGDSAAYFCASSPPLGTSNTGELFFGEGSRLTVL.

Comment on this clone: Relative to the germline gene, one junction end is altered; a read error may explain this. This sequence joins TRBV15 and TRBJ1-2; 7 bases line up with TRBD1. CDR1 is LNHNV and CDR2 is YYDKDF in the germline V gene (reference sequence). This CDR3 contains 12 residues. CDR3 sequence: CATSSGQTPSAF. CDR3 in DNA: TGTGCCACCAGCTCGGGACAGACCCCGAGCGCCTTC.

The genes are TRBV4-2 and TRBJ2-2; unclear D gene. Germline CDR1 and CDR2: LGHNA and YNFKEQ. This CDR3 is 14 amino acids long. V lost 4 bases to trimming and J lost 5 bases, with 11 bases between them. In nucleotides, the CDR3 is TGTGCCAGCAGCCTAAAAAGAGGTACCGGGGAGCTGTTTTTT. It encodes CASSLKRGTGELFF.

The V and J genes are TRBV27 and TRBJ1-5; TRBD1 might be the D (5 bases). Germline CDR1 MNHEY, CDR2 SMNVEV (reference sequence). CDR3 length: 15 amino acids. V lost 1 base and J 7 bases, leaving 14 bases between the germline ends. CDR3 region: CASSLFVAGNQPQHF. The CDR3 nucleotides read TGTGCCAGCAGTTTATTCGTGGCAGGGAACCAGCCCCAGCATTTT.

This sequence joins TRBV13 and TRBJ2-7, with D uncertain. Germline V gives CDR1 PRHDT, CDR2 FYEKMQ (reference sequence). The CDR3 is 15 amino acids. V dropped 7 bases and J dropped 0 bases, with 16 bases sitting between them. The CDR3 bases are TGTGCCAGCAACGCCCGAGATCATAGCTCCTACGAGCAGTACTTC. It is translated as CASNARDHSSYEQYF.

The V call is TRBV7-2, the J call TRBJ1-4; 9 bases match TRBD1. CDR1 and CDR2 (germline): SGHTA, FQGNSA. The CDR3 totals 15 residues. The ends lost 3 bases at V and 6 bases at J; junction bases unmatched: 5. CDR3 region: CASSLRTGADEKLFF. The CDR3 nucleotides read TGTGCCAGCAGCTTGCGGACAGGGGCAGATGAAAAACTGTTTTTT. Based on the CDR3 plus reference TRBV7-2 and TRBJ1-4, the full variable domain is GAGVSQSPSNKVTEKGKDVELRCDPISGHTALYWYRQSLGQGLEFLIYFQGNSAPDKSGLPSDRFSAERTGGSVSTLTIQRTQQEDSAVYLCASSLRTGADEKLFFGSGTQLSVL.

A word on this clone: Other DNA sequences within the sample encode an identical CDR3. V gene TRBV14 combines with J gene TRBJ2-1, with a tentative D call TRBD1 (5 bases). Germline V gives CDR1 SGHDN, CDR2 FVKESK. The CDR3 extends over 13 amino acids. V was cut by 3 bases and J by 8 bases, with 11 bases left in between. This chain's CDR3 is CASSQGLGDEQFF. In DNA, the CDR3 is TGTGCCAGCAGCCAGGGTCTAGGGGATGAGCAGTTCTTC. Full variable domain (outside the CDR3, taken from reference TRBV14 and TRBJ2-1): EAGVTQFPSHSVIEKGQTVTLRCDPISGHDNLYWYRRVMGKEIKFLLHFVKESKQDESGMPNNRFLAERTGGTYSTLKVQPAELEDSGVYFCASSQGLGDEQFFGPGTRLTVL.

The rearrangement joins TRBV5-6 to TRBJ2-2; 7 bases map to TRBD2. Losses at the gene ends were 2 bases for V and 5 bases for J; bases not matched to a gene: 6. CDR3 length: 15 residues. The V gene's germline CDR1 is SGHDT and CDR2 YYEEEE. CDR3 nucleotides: TGTGCCAGCAGCTTTCCGGGGGAGGGAACCGGGGAGCTGTTTTTT. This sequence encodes CASSFPGEGTGELFF.

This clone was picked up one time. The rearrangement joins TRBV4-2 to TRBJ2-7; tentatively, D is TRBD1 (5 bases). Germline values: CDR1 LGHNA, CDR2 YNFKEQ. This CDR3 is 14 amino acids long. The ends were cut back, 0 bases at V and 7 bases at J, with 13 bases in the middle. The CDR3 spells CASSQDIRGREQYF. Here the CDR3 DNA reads TGTGCCAGCAGCCAAGATATAAGGGGTCGAGAGCAGTACTTC.

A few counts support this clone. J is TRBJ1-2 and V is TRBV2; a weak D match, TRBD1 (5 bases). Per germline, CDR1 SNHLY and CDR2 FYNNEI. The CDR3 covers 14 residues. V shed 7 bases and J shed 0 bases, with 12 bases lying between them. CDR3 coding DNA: TGTGCCAGCAAGGGGTTTACAGCTAACTATGGCTACACCTTC. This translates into CASKGFTANYGYTF.

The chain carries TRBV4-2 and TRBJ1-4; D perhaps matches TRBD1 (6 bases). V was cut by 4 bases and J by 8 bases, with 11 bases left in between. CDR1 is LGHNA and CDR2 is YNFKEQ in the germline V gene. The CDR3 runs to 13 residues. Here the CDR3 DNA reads TGTGCCAGCAGCCTCTCAGGGGACGAAAAACTGTTTTTT. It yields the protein CASSLSGDEKLFF.

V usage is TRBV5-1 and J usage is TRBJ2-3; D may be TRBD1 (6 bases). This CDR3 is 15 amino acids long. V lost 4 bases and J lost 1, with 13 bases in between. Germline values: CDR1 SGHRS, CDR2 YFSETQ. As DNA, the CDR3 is TGCGCCAGCAGCACTGGACAGATACGCACAGATACGCAGTATTTT. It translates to CASSTGQIRTDTQYF.

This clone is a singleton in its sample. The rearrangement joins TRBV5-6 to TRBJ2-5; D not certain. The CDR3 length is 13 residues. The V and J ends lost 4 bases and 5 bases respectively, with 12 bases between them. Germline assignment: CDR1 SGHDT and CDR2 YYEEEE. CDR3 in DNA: TGTGCCAGCAGCCGCGCGAGGCCCGAGACCCAGTACTTC. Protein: CASSRARPETQYF.

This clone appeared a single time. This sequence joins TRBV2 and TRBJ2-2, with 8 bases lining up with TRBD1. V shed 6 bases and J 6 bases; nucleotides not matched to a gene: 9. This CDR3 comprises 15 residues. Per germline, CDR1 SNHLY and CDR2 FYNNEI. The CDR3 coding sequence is TGTGCCAGCAGGCCGACGGACAGGGAGGCCGGGGAGCTGTTTTTT. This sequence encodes CASRPTDREAGELFF.

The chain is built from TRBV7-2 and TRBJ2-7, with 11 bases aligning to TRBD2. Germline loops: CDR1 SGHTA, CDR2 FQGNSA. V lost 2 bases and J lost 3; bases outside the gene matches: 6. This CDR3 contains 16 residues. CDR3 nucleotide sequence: TGTGCCAGCAGCTTAAGACTAGCGGGAACGAACTACGAGCAGTACTTC. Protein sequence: CASSLRLAGTNYEQYF.

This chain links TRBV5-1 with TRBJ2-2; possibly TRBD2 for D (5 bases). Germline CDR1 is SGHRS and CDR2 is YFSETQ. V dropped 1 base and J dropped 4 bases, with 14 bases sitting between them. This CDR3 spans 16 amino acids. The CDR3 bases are TGCGCCAGCAGCTTGTCCTTGGGAGTTGGCACCGGGGAGCTGTTTTTT. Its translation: CASSLSLGVGTGELFF.

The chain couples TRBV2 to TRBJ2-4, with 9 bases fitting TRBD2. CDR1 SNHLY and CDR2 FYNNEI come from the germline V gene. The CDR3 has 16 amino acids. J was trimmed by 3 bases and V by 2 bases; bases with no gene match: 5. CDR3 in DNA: TGTGCCAGCAGTGAATCGAGGACTAGCGTCAAAAACATTCAGTACTTC. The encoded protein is CASSESRTSVKNIQYF.